These 6 T cell receptor beta chains originate from one sample sequenced in a study of CD8 T cells in ankylosing spondylitis. Regarding the study as a whole: Within ankylosing spondylitis blood, a TCR beta motif made up of eight or nine highly homologous variants appeared to be characteristic.

Antigens for these TCRs are unknown. TCRdb passed the 5' RACE reads through MiXCR, listing each CDR3 protein once. The table records fewer than 550,000 distinct CDR3 sequences, roughly 5.2% of them present only once. Sample: blood, either unsorted or a sorted T cell fraction (not recorded which). The receptors here all came from a male donor with ankylosing spondylitis.

The table lists this clonotype with a few counts. The gene calls are TRBV7-3 and TRBJ2-2, with 8 nucleotides matching TRBD1. V gave up 5 bases and J gave up 1 base; unmatched junction bases: 6. Germline V CDR1 and CDR2: SGHTA, FQGTGA. The CDR3 covers 16 residues. In DNA, the CDR3 is TGTGCCAGCAGCCCGTTGGGGACAGGGAACACCGGGGAGCTGTTTTTT. Translating gives CASSPLGTGNTGELFF.

This clonotype was seen ten or more times. This rearrangement joins TRBV28 to TRBJ2-5; 7 bases map to TRBD1. Trimming cost V 4 bases and J 0 bases; bases outside gene matches: 2. The CDR3 contains 14 residues. CDR1 is MDHEN, CDR2 SYDVKM, per germline. The CDR3 sequence is CASSSGQDQETQYF. In DNA form, the CDR3 reads TGTGCCAGCAGTTCCGGACAGGACCAAGAGACCCAGTACTTC.

This clonotype was counted many times. The chain couples TRBV3-1 to TRBJ2-2; D call uncertain. V lost 1 base and J lost 1, with 4 bases in between. CDR3 length: 14 amino acids. The germline V gene has CDR1 LGHDT and CDR2 YNNKEL (reference sequence). The CDR3 bases are TGTGCCAGCAGCCAAGGAGGGAACACCGGGGAGCTGTTTTTT. Translating it yields CASSQGGNTGELFF.

In its sample, this clonotype was seen many times. This chain uses TRBV4-2 with TRBJ2-2; 12 nucleotides align to TRBD2. The CDR3 has 17 residues. Germline assignment: CDR1 LGHNA and CDR2 YNFKEQ. V lost 5 bases, J lost 3 bases, and 7 bases stayed unmatched. CDR3 sequence reads: CASSSRLAGDDTGELFF. The CDR3 nucleotides read TGTGCCAGCAGCTCACGACTAGCGGGGGACGACACCGGGGAGCTGTTTTTT.

This clonotype appeared many times. The rearrangement uses TRBV11-2 and TRBJ1-2; the D is unclear. V shed 5 bases and J shed 2 bases, with 18 bases lying between them. Germline V gene data show CDR1 as SGHAT and CDR2 as FQNNGV. The CDR3 loop spans 16 amino acids. DNA of the CDR3: TGTGCCAGCAGCCCGGGTCGATGGGCCTCCAACTATGGCTACACCTTC. The encoded protein is CASSPGRWASNYGYTF.

This clonotype was observed at least ten times. This chain uses TRBV20-1 with TRBJ2-3; 11 bases agree with TRBD2. Per germline, CDR1 DFQATT and CDR2 SNEGSKA (reference sequence). After removal of 5 bases from V and 2 bases from J, the junction contained 6 bases not matched to a gene. This CDR3 has 15 amino acids. Here the CDR3 DNA reads TGCAGTGCTCGGCGACTAGCGGGGCCCACAGATACGCAGTATTTT. This encodes CSARRLAGPTDTQYF.